A single T cell receptor (beta chain) is shown here with its context. The data originate from a study of radiation and T cells in renal cell carcinoma. Time point of the sample: blood 4 weeks post-SBRT, at nephrectomy. Treatment: 15 Gy SBRT to primary tumor, nephrectomy 4 weeks later. Nephrectomy followed 15 Gy stereotactic body radiation by 4 weeks. The assay was immunoSEQ multiplex PCR, and TCRdb's table has in-frame clones only and misses some. The table shows roughly 92,000 clones, with roughly 82% occurring only once. Source: blood, taken from a patient whose treatment included radiotherapy and nephrectomy. This receptor was obtained from a man in his sixties with renal cell carcinoma.

CDR3 residues: CASSQRDGELFF. The CDR3 region has the DNA TGTGCCAGCAGCCAACGGGACGGGGAGCTGTTTTTT. The V call is TRBV14, the J call TRBJ2-2; a weak D match, TRBD2 (5 bases). The V gene's germline CDR1 is SGHDN and CDR2 FVKESK. The V and J ends lost 2 bases and 7 bases respectively, with 5 bases between them. CDR3 length: 12 residues.